The rows below give T cell receptor beta chains drawn from one sample of a study of cytomegalovirus exposure and HLA in healthy donors. Only in-frame clones appear in the TCRdb table, and some are missing; sequencing was by immunoSEQ multiplex PCR. The sample lists around 150,000 clones, approximately 86% occurring once. The sequenced sample consisted of PBMCs. These receptors all stem from a woman aged 18-30 years in good health and CMV-seronegative. Both conserved end residues are part of each CDR3. Each record gives: V gene, J gene, D gene, clone size, CDR3 protein. The D gene is left open where the match is weak. Not all rows give a size; the values are once, few, many and, for expanded clones, a class.

>TRBV30|TRBJ1-6|.|.
CAWSGGIENSPLHF
>TRBV2|TRBJ2-1|TRBD2|.
CASKGWEGQYNEQFF
>TRBV30|TRBJ2-1|.|.
CAWRGGGIGEQFF
>TRBV19|TRBJ1-4|.|.
CASSFTGEKLFF
>TRBV2|TRBJ2-2|.|.
CASSEQGPNTGELFF
>TRBV27|TRBJ2-7|TRBD1|once
CASSLPGQGPLLSYEQYF
>TRBV2|TRBJ2-2|TRBD1|.
CASGQDRGRDGELFF
>TRBV20-1|TRBJ2-7|.|.
CSAYISYEQYF
>TRBV5-4|TRBJ2-5|TRBD1|.
CASTAGQGARRETQYF
>TRBV28|TRBJ1-2|TRBD1|.
CASSPNPEGQGAKGYTF
>TRBV9|TRBJ2-7|TRBD2|.
CASSPSPGAGVYEQYF
>TRBV11-1|TRBJ2-7|.|.
CASSSRQETYEQYF
>TRBV2|TRBJ2-7|TRBD2|.
CATVGRTTGTSGRFTYEQYF
>TRBV19|TRBJ1-2|TRBD1|.
CASRGTALGGYTF
>TRBV10-3|TRBJ2-2|TRBD1|.
CATRANRGAGELFF
>TRBV5-5|TRBJ1-5|.|.
CASSVGRGNQPQHF
>TRBV5-4|TRBJ1-1|TRBD1|.
CASSSYRGETEAFF
>TRBV2|TRBJ2-7|TRBD1|.
CASGGQAVSYEQYF
>TRBV28|TRBJ2-3|TRBD1|.
CASSPPDRGYTDTQYF
>TRBV7-8|TRBJ2-2|.|.
CASSLYRDTGELFF
>TRBV7-2|TRBJ2-2|.|.
CASSLPYLTGELFF
>TRBV6-5|TRBJ2-3|.|.
CASSWGGGTDTQYF
>TRBV7-6|TRBJ2-1|TRBD2|.
CASSLAPGLAGVEQFF
>TRBV6-5|TRBJ1-5|TRBD1|.
CASSPEGGPPQPQHF
>TRBV28|TRBJ1-3|.|.
CASRQGRNTIYF
>TRBV28|TRBJ2-7|.|.
CASSLLRGSANEQYF
>TRBV13|TRBJ2-7|TRBD1|.
CASSFLRQGREQYF
>TRBV11-2|TRBJ2-6|.|.
CASSLVWLSGANVLTF
>TRBV28|TRBJ2-1|TRBD2|.
CASSTGGRYNEQFF